The text below deals with one TCR beta chain. Antigen specificity is unknown. The data are from a study of T cell clones after liver transplantation. Across the study: TCRbeta sequencing after a pre-transplant mixed lymphocyte reaction identified graft-donor-reactive clones, later tracked in post-transplant blood.

The CDR3 has 15 residues. Germline-derived CDR1 and CDR2 are LNHDA and SQIVND (reference sequence). Trimming left V 3 bases short and J 4 bases short, with 13 bases between. The data were produced by immunoSEQ multiplex PCR, yet TCRdb's version contains in-frame clones alone and is incomplete. The repertoire holds approximately 6,400 clones, with 80% as singletons. Study observations and caveats: These preliminary findings come from unstandardized post-transplant sampling times. Graft donor-reactive T cells possibly entered the graft instead of undergoing deletion.

The chain combines TRBV19 with TRBJ2-1, with D hard to call. The sequence was obtained from a human patient who received a liver transplant. The graft donor may be the source of some T cells. The starting material was CD8+ T cells from blood, obtained 45 to 47 months after liver transplant. The CDR3 protein is CASSMTDPIYNEQFF. The CDR3 nucleotides are TGTGCCAGTAGTATGACGGATCCAATTTACAATGAGCAGTTCTTC.